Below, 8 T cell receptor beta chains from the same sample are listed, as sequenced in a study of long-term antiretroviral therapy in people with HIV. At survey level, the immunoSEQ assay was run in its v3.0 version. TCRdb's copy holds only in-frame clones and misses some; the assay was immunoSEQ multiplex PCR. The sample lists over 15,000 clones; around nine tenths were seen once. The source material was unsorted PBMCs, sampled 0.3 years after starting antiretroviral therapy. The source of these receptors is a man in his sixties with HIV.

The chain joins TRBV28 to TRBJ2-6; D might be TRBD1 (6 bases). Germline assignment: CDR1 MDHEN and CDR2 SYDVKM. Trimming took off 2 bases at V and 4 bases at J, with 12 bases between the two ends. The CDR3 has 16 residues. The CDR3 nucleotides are TGTGCCAGCAGTTTAACAGGGTCCTTCGGGGCCAACGTCCTGACTTTC. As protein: CASSLTGSFGANVLTF.

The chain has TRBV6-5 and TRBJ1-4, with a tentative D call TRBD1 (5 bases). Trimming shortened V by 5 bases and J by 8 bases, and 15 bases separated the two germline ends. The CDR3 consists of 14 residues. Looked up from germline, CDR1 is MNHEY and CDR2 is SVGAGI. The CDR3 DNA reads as TGTGCCAGCAGTCCTGACACGGGGCAAGAAAAACTGTTTTTT. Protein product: CASSPDTGQEKLFF.

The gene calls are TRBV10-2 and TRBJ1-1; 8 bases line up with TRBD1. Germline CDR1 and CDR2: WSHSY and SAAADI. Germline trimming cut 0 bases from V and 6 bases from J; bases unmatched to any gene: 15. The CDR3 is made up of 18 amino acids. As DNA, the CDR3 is TGCGCCAGCAGTGAGTCTAGGACAGGGATTTTGGTATACGCTGAAGCTTTCTTT. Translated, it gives CASSESRTGILVYAEAFF.

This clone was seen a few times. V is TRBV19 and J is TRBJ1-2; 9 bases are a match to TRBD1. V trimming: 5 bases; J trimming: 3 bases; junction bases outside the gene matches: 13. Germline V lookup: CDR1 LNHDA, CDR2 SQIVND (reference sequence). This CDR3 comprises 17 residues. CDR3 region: CASSFPSQQGAHYGYTF. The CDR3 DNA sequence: TGTGCCAGTAGTTTTCCTTCCCAACAGGGGGCTCACTATGGCTACACCTTC.

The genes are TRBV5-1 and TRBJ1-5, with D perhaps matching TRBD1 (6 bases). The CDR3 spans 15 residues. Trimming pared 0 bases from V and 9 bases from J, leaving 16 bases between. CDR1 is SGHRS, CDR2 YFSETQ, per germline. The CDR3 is CASSLVSGEGLPQHF. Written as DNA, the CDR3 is TGCGCCAGCAGCTTGGTTTCAGGGGAGGGTCTGCCCCAGCATTTT.

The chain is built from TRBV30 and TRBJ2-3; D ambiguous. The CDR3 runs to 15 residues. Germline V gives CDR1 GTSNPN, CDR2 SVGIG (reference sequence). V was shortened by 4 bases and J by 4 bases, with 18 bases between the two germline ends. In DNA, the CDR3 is TGTGCCTGGATCCAAAGCCGGAGAGGCCCAGATACGCAGTATTTT. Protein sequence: CAWIQSRRGPDTQYF.

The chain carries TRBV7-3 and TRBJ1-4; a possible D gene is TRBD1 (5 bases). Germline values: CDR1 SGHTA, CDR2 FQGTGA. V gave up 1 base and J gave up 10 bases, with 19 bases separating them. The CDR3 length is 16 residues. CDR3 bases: TGTGCCAGCAGCTTAAACTCTAGGGCCCGGGGGGGAAAACTGTTTTTT. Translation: CASSLNSRARGGKLFF.

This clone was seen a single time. The CDR3, as DNA: TGTGCCAGCTCACTGACAGGGACAGGGGCCAACGTCCTGACTTTC. It codes for CASSLTGTGANVLTF. The chain joins TRBV18 to TRBJ2-6, with 7 bases lining up with TRBD1. The germline V gene encodes CDR1 KGHSH and CDR2 LQKENI. The junction had 4 bases not matched to a gene; V was cut back by 4 bases and J by 4 bases. The CDR3 has 15 residues.